These T cell receptor beta chains were read from a single sample in a study of shared clonotypes between healthy human individuals. The table came from immunoSEQ multiplex PCR; TCRdb's copy has only in-frame clones and leaves some out. The table records about 980,000 clones, less than 85% of them present only once. Source material: memory CD4+ T cells sorted from blood. These receptors all stem from a man aged 18-30 years in good health. Both conserved end residues are part of each CDR3. D genes are given only for firm matches. Clone size is not always given. Where it is, it says once, few, many or a class for expanded clones.

d_call,v_call,clone_size,j_call,cdr3_aa,cdr3_nt
NA,TRBV28,NA,TRBJ2-7,CASSGAGSGVKNEQYF,TGTGCCAGCAGTGGGGCGGGATCCGGGGTGAAAAACGAGCAGTACTTC
NA,TRBV18,NA,TRBJ1-1,CASSRDTKNTEAFF,TGTGCCAGCTCAAGGGACACGAAAAACACTGAAGCTTTCTTT
NA,TRBV6-1,NA,TRBJ2-3,CASSEVLLRGTDTQYF,TGTGCCAGCAGTGAAGTATTATTGCGAGGAACAGATACGCAGTATTTT
NA,TRBV19,few,TRBJ1-2,CASSGGYGYTF,TGTGCCAGTAGTGGAGGGTACGGCTACACCTTC
TRBD1,TRBV4-3,NA,TRBJ1-5,CASSQDQGAGQPQHF,TGCGCCAGCAGCCAAGATCAGGGGGCGGGGCAGCCCCAGCATTTT
NA,TRBV30,few,TRBJ2-3,CAWRRRGNTDTQYF,TGTGCCTGGAGGAGAAGGGGGAACACAGATACGCAGTATTTT
NA,TRBV5-4,NA,TRBJ1-3,CASSLGAPGLYF,TGTGCCAGCAGCTTGGGGGCCCCGGGGTTATATTTT
NA,TRBV7-2,NA,TRBJ1-2,CASSSGAGYGYTF,TGTGCCAGCAGCTCAGGGGCTGGCTATGGCTACACCTTC
TRBD2,TRBV7-8,NA,TRBJ2-1,CASSSGLAGGYDEQFF,TGTGCCAGCAGCTCCGGACTAGCGGGAGGATACGATGAGCAGTTCTTC
NA,TRBV4-3,once,TRBJ2-7,CASSRGRSYEQYF,TGCGCCAGCAGTCGCGGAAGAAGCTACGAGCAGTACTTC
NA,TRBV4-1,NA,TRBJ2-7,CASSQGQGGSGSEQYF,TGCGCCAGCAGCCAAGGGCAGGGAGGATCTGGGAGTGAGCAGTACTTC
NA,TRBV11-2,NA,TRBJ2-7,CASSLGPFTYEQYF,TGTGCCAGCAGCTTGGGTCCCTTTACCTACGAGCAGTACTTC
TRBD1,TRBV5-1,NA,TRBJ1-2,CASSLTGVMENGYTF,TGCGCCAGCAGCCTCACAGGGGTAATGGAGAATGGCTACACCTTC
NA,TRBV27,NA,TRBJ2-7,CAGPRGDEQYF,TGTGCCGGCCCAAGGGGTGACGAGCAGTACTTC
NA,TRBV7-9,NA,TRBJ2-2,CASGDTGELFF,TGTGCCAGCGGTGACACCGGGGAGCTGTTTTTT
NA,TRBV6-1,NA,TRBJ2-3,CASAGRRVTDTQYF,TGTGCCAGTGCGGGGAGGAGAGTCACAGATACGCAGTATTTT
NA,TRBV29-1,NA,TRBJ2-7,CSVGHRAYEQYF,TGCAGCGTTGGGCACAGGGCCTACGAGCAGTACTTC
TRBD2,TRBV27,NA,TRBJ2-6,CASSSGLAGGPGSGANVLTF,TGTGCCAGCAGTTCGGGACTAGCGGGAGGGCCGGGTTCTGGGGCCAACGTCCTGACTTTC
TRBD2,TRBV27,NA,TRBJ2-5,CASSFGLAEGETQYF,TGTGCCAGCAGTTTCGGACTAGCGGAAGGGGAGACCCAGTACTTC
TRBD1,TRBV5-1,NA,TRBJ2-5,CASSSSSRGRGETQYF,TGCGCCAGCAGCTCCTCATCCAGGGGGCGAGGGGAGACCCAGTACTTC
NA,TRBV6-5,NA,TRBJ2-5,CASSGSWSETQYF,TGTGCCAGCTCAGGGTCTTGGTCGGAGACCCAGTACTTC
NA,TRBV15,NA,TRBJ2-5,CATSTVYRVDQETQYF,TGTGCCACCAGCACGGTCTACAGGGTTGACCAAGAGACCCAGTACTTC
NA,TRBV6-5,NA,TRBJ1-4,CASSPSGEIKLFF,TGTGCCAGTTCTCCCTCAGGGGAGATTAAACTGTTTTTT
NA,TRBV7-2,NA,TRBJ2-7,CASSRTSTPGQGSYEQYF,TGTGCCAGCAGCCGAACCTCGACCCCCGGTCAGGGATCGTACGAGCAGTACTTC
TRBD1,TRBV10-3,NA,TRBJ1-2,CAITDTGGAAGYTF,TGTGCCATCACCGACACAGGGGGCGCGGCTGGCTACACCTTC
TRBD2,TRBV7-2,NA,TRBJ2-2,CASSFMQPGLAGVKGELFF,TGTGCCAGCAGCTTTATGCAACCGGGACTAGCGGGAGTTAAGGGGGAGCTGTTTTTT
NA,TRBV2,few,TRBJ1-6,CASSERPAGVSPLHF,TGTGCCAGCAGTGAAAGGCCGGCAGGTGTTTCACCCCTCCACTTT
NA,TRBV7-2,NA,TRBJ1-2,CASSHRERGYTF,TGTGCCAGCAGCCACAGGGAAAGGGGCTACACCTTC
NA,TRBV14,NA,TRBJ2-5,CASSQAISLGEETQYF,TGTGCCAGCAGCCAAGCGATATCCCTAGGGGAAGAGACCCAGTACTTC
TRBD1,TRBV5-5,few,TRBJ1-4,CASSLGGQWGEKLFF,TGTGCCAGCAGCTTGGGGGGACAGTGGGGCGAAAAACTGTTTTTT
NA,TRBV6-4,NA,TRBJ2-5,CASSERELDQETQYF,TGTGCCAGCAGTGAAAGAGAACTGGACCAAGAGACCCAGTACTTC
TRBD1,TRBV7-9,NA,TRBJ1-1,CASSLSGQGNTEAFF,TGTGCCAGCAGCTTGTCAGGACAGGGGAACACTGAAGCTTTCTTT
TRBD1,TRBV19,NA,TRBJ1-2,CASSSTGYGYTF,TGTGCCAGTAGTTCGACAGGGTATGGCTACACCTTC
TRBD1,TRBV27,NA,TRBJ2-2,CASSFGDRVNTGELFF,TGTGCCAGCAGTTTTGGGGACAGGGTTAACACCGGGGAGCTGTTTTTT
NA,TRBV7-8,few,TRBJ2-5,CASSLESIWETQYF,TGTGCCAGCAGCTTAGAGTCCATTTGGGAGACCCAGTACTTC
TRBD2,TRBV7-2,NA,TRBJ2-5,CASSLGLGGRATETQYF,TGTGCCAGCAGCTTAGGATTGGGCGGGAGGGCCACGGAGACCCAGTACTTC
NA,TRBV7-8,NA,TRBJ2-5,CASSISASTSEVDF,TGTGCCAGCAGCATTAGCGCCTCAACTTCGGAAGTGGACTTC
NA,TRBV2,NA,TRBJ1-2,CASRELGQGDGYTF,TGTGCCAGCAGAGAGCTTGGCCAGGGCGATGGCTACACCTTC
NA,TRBV2,NA,TRBJ1-6,CASSANNSPLHF,TGTGCCAGCAGTGCGAATAATTCACCCCTCCACTTT
NA,TRBV14,NA,TRBJ1-2,CASSQTQAYGYTF,TGTGCCAGCAGCCAAACACAAGCCTATGGCTACACCTTC
NA,TRBV7-8,few,TRBJ1-3,CASSRETGNTIYF,TGTGCCAGCAGCCGAGAAACTGGAAACACCATATATTTT
NA,TRBV5-1,NA,TRBJ1-4,CASSTEGATNEKLFF,TGCGCCAGCAGCACGGAGGGAGCAACTAATGAAAAACTGTTTTTT
TRBD1,TRBV30,few,TRBJ1-6,CAWSAGTAGSPLHF,TGTGCCTGGAGTGCCGGGACAGCAGGTTCACCCCTCCACTTT